This record covers a single T cell receptor beta chain. These data are taken from a study of shared clonotypes between healthy human individuals. CDR3 length: 17 residues. Between the trimmed V and J ends, which lost 0 bases and 0 bases, there was a span of 13 bases. Per germline, CDR1 ENHRY and CDR2 SYGVKD. Some clones are missing from TCRdb's copy, which holds only in-frame ones; the method was immunoSEQ multiplex PCR. The table shows millions of clones, with approximately 90% occurring only once. The source is a man younger than 30 in good health. The V gene is TRBV10-3, the J gene TRBJ2-3, with D possibly TRBD2 on 6 matching bases. Sequenced: naive CD4+ T cells sorted from blood. As for subset: CD45RA+ positively selected. The CDR3 region has the DNA TGTGCCATCAGTGAGTCGGTAGGGGACTTCAGCACAGATACGCAGTATTTT. Amino acid sequence: CAISESVGDFSTDTQYF.